These 15 T cell receptor beta chains share one sample of origin, sequenced in a study of shared clonotypes between healthy human individuals. The repertoire was sequenced with immunoSEQ multiplex PCR; TCRdb's copy has only in-frame clones and lacks some. This sample has around 2.1 million clones, with more than 90% found just once. Source material: naive CD4+ T cells sorted from blood. Subset meaning: CD45RA+ positively selected. These receptors originate from a man between 18 and 29 years old in good health.

Worth noting for this clone: The sample has other DNA sequences that encode this CDR3 too. The gene calls are TRBV18 and TRBJ1-5; D is perhaps TRBD1 (5 bases). The germline V gene has CDR1 KGHSH and CDR2 LQKENI. The CDR3 spans 14 residues. V lost 3 bases and J 2 bases, leaving 8 bases between the germline ends. The CDR3 spells CASSPGAGNQPQHF. CDR3 DNA sequence: TGTGCCAGCTCACCCGGGGCTGGCAATCAGCCCCAGCATTTT.

As regards this clone: The sample contains more than one DNA sequence encoding this CDR3. V and J are TRBV10-3 and TRBJ2-3; D unresolved. Trimming took 3 bases from V and 6 from J, leaving 4 bases between them. The CDR3 is made up of 11 amino acids. Germline V lookup: CDR1 ENHRY, CDR2 SYGVKD. Here the CDR3 DNA reads TGTGCCATCAGTGAATCGGATACGCAGTATTTT. It encodes CAISESDTQYF.

This clone came up a few times. Distinct nucleotide sequences in the sample also encode this CDR3. The chain couples TRBV5-1 to TRBJ2-7; 9 bases are a match to TRBD1. J lost 5 bases, V lost 4 bases, and 4 bases had no gene match. The CDR3 has 13 residues. Per germline, CDR1 SGHRS and CDR2 YFSETQ. CDR3 in amino acids: CASSPDRGHEQYF. CDR3 DNA: TGCGCCAGCAGCCCGGACAGGGGTCACGAGCAGTACTTC.

V gene TRBV28 combines with J gene TRBJ1-4; maybe TRBD1 (5 bases). Looked up from germline, CDR1 is MDHEN and CDR2 is SYDVKM. The CDR3 has 15 residues. V lost 5 bases, J lost 6 bases, and 16 bases lay in between. The CDR3: CASSTPGSVHEKLFF. In DNA form, the CDR3 reads TGTGCCAGCAGTACACCAGGGTCGGTACATGAAAAACTGTTTTTT.

This chain uses TRBV18 with TRBJ2-6, with 7 bases matching TRBD2. CDR1 and CDR2 from the germline V gene are KGHSH and LQKENI. Trimming cost V 0 bases and J 9 bases; bases outside gene matches: 14. This CDR3 comprises 18 residues. In DNA, the CDR3 is TGTGCCAGCTCACCACCGGGGGGGACCTCTCTGGGAGGCAACGTCCTGACTTTC. Translation: CASSPPGGTSLGGNVLTF.

J is TRBJ1-4 and V is TRBV7-8; D possibly corresponds to TRBD1 (5 bases). The CDR3 contains 17 residues. The V end lost 3 bases, the J end lost 8 bases, and 22 bases lay between the germline ends. CDR1 is SGHVS, CDR2 FQNEAQ, per germline. CDR3 residues: CASSLGAGVRRGEKLFF. The DNA for the CDR3 is TGTGCCAGCAGCTTGGGCGCGGGGGTCAGGAGAGGAGAAAAACTGTTTTTT.

This chain connects TRBV4-1 to TRBJ1-2; tentatively, D is TRBD1 (5 bases). V dropped 1 base and J dropped 6 bases, with 18 bases sitting between them. The CDR3 consists of 16 residues. The germline V gene has CDR1 MGHRA and CDR2 YSYEKL. The CDR3 here is CASSQVGAGEGDGYTF. The CDR3 DNA reads as TGCGCCAGCAGCCAAGTCGGGGCCGGGGAGGGCGATGGCTACACCTTC.

This rearrangement joins TRBV2 to TRBJ2-7; weak D call: TRBD1 (6 bases). The CDR3 is 15 amino acids. Trimming stripped 6 bases from V and 7 bases from J, with 22 bases between. Per germline, CDR1 SNHLY and CDR2 FYNNEI. Written as DNA, the CDR3 is TGTGCCAGCAGGGGCATACAGGGAGCCTCCGGGGAGCAGTACTTC. It is translated as CASRGIQGASGEQYF. The full variable domain, completed using reference TRBV2 and TRBJ2-7, is EPEVTQTPSHQVTQMGQEVILRCVPISNHLYFYWYRQILGQKVEFLVSFYNNEISEKSEIFDDQFSVERPDGSNFTLKIRSTKLEDSAMYFCASRGIQGASGEQYFGPGTRLTVT.

V and J are TRBV6-6 and TRBJ1-5; the D is unclear. The germline V gene has CDR1 MNHNY and CDR2 SVGAGI (reference sequence). This CDR3 is built from 12 residues. The V gene lost 8 bases and the J gene lost 2 bases, with 7 bases spanning the gap. CDR3 in DNA: TGTGCCAGCTCAGCAGGCAATCAGCCCCAGCATTTT. Its protein product is CASSAGNQPQHF.

This clone is a singleton in its sample. CDR3 sequence reads: CASRSGPNTGELFF. CDR3 coding DNA: TGTGCCAGCAGATCGGGGCCGAACACCGGGGAGCTGTTTTTT. The rearrangement links TRBV7-2 to TRBJ2-2; D is tentatively TRBD1 or TRBD2 (5 bases each). V lost 6 bases and J 0 bases, leaving 8 bases between the germline ends. The CDR3 has 14 residues. Germline V gene sequence: CDR1 SGHTA, CDR2 FQGNSA.

This clone was seen only once. This chain joins TRBV5-1 and TRBJ1-1; no clear D gene. Germline assignment: CDR1 SGHRS and CDR2 YFSETQ. The CDR3 has 13 residues. Trimming left V 4 bases short and J 4 bases short, with 11 bases between. The CDR3 nucleotides are TGCGCCAGCAGCCCGGTCGCGGGCACTGAAGCTTTCTTT. As protein: CASSPVAGTEAFF.

The chain carries TRBV4-2 and TRBJ2-2, with 16 nucleotides matching TRBD2. Trimming cost V 4 bases and J 6 bases; bases outside gene matches: 20. This CDR3 comprises 22 residues. CDR1 is LGHNA and CDR2 is YNFKEQ in the germline V gene. The CDR3 DNA sequence: TGTGCCAGCAGCCTTCCGCGCAGGGGGACTAGCGGGAGGGTAGAAGAGGCCGGGGAGCTGTTTTTT. As protein: CASSLPRRGTSGRVEEAGELFF.

The V call is TRBV30, the J call TRBJ1-2; TRBD1 might be the D (6 bases). The V and J ends lost 2 bases and 7 bases respectively, with 20 bases between them. The CDR3 has 15 amino acids. Germline CDR1 reads GTSNPN; CDR2 reads SVGIG (reference sequence). CDR3 nucleotides: TGTGCCTGGAGTCCCCAGGGGACGCGTGGGTCTGGCTACACCTTC. This codes for CAWSPQGTRGSGYTF.

The chain joins TRBV19 to TRBJ1-6; no definite D call. CDR3 length: 14 residues. V lost 3 bases, J lost 9 bases, and 12 bases lay in between. The germline V gene has CDR1 LNHDA and CDR2 SQIVND (reference sequence). The CDR3 coding sequence is TGTGCCAGTAGTATTGCCGCGAGCGGTTCACCCCTCCACTTT. It translates to CASSIAASGSPLHF.

Comments on this clone: The same CDR3 is also encoded by other DNA sequences in this sample. The chain combines TRBV18 with TRBJ1-5; D is undetermined. CDR3 length equals 13 residues. Germline CDR1 KGHSH, CDR2 LQKENI. Trimming cost V 2 bases and J 3 bases, with 5 bases left between them. The CDR3: CASSPGSNQPQHF. The DNA of the CDR3 is TGTGCCAGCTCACCAGGGTCCAATCAGCCCCAGCATTTT.